The T cell receptor beta chain described here comes from a study of CD8 T cells in ankylosing spondylitis. Study-wide results and limits: Ankylosing spondylitis blood seemed to carry a telltale TCR beta motif made of several highly homologous variants. Clones tied to disease were said to be significantly enriched in matched ankylosing spondylitis synovial fluid.

By quantitative 5'-RACE with molecular barcodes, the TCR beta libraries were made. TCRdb reprocessed the 5' RACE reads via MiXCR and lists one record per CDR3 protein. Of fewer than 400,000 distinct CDR3 sequences in the sample, 20% to 25% are singletons; the top ten hold about a sixth. J lost 9 bases, V lost 0 bases, and 5 bases had no gene match. CDR3 size: 15 residues. Germline assignment: CDR1 LNHDA and CDR2 SQIVND (reference sequence). A word on this clonotype: What it binds is not known.

The source is a male donor with ankylosing spondylitis. Sequencing was performed on blood, either unsorted or a sorted T cell fraction (not recorded which). This chain uses TRBV19 with TRBJ2-1; 10 bases align to TRBD2. This chain's CDR3 is CASSIDLAGASEQFF. The CDR3 nucleotides are TGTGCCAGTAGTATAGACCTAGCGGGAGCCAGTGAGCAGTTCTTC.